The clone carrying this T cell receptor (beta chain) was observed a handful of times. The target antigen is unknown. This sample was included in a study of CD8 T cells in ankylosing spondylitis. Broader study findings: The authors reported significant enrichment of disease-linked clones in matched ankylosing spondylitis synovial fluid. A CD8+ phenotype characterized the disease-linked clones, which were relatively rare in peripheral blood. Ankylosing spondylitis blood appeared to carry a characteristic TCR beta motif of several highly homologous variants.

Germline CDR1 is SGHVT and CDR2 is SQSDAQ. CDR3 length: 14 residues. V lost 6 bases, J lost 1 base, and 5 bases stayed unmatched. 5'-RACE, quantitative and with molecular barcodes, yielded the TCR beta libraries. TCRdb re-called the 5' RACE reads through MiXCR, storing one row per CDR3 protein. The data show approximately 200,000 distinct CDR3 sequences, 9.5% to 15% seen once. The sequenced material came from blood, either unsorted or a sorted T cell fraction (not recorded which). This receptor was obtained from a male donor with ankylosing spondylitis or in good health (not recorded which). This sequence joins TRBV7-4 and TRBJ1-2, with 7 bases aligning to TRBD1. The CDR3 sequence is CASSRDSINYGYTF. DNA for the CDR3: TGTGCCAGCAGTCGGGACAGCATTAACTATGGCTACACCTTC.